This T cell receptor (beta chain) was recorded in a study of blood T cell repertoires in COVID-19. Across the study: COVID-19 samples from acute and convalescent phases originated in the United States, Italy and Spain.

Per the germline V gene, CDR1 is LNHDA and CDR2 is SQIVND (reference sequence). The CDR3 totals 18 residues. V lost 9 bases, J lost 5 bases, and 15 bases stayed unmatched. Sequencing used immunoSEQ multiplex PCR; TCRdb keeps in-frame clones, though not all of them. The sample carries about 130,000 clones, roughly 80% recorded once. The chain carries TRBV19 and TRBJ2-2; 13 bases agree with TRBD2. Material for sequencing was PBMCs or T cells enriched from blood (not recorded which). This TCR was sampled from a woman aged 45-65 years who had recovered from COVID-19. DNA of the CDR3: TGTGCCAGCGGGACTAGCGGGGTGGCCTCTACGGTTACCGGGGAGCTGTTTTTT. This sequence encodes CASGTSGVASTVTGELFF.